The subject of this entry is one T cell receptor beta chain. These data originate in a study of shared clonotypes between healthy human individuals. The wider study: Donors had three CD4 naive, three CD4 memory, two CD8 naive and one CD8 memory plate apiece.

Nashville, Tennessee was home to all donors, who were Caucasian adults. This CDR3 is built from 15 residues. The assay was immunoSEQ multiplex PCR, and TCRdb's table has in-frame clones only and misses some. The repertoire holds some 680,000 clones, with about three quarters as singletons. Sequencing input: memory CD4+ T cells sorted from blood. Subset described: CD45RA-negative fraction. The sequence was collected from a woman aged 25 to 45 in good health. The V gene is TRBV7-5, the J gene TRBJ1-2. TRBV7-5 is reported as a pseudogene. CDR3 sequence (DNA): TGTGTCAGAAGCTTAGCGGTGGGGGGCGGTTATGGCTACACCTTC. Amino acids: CVRSLAVGGGYGYTF.